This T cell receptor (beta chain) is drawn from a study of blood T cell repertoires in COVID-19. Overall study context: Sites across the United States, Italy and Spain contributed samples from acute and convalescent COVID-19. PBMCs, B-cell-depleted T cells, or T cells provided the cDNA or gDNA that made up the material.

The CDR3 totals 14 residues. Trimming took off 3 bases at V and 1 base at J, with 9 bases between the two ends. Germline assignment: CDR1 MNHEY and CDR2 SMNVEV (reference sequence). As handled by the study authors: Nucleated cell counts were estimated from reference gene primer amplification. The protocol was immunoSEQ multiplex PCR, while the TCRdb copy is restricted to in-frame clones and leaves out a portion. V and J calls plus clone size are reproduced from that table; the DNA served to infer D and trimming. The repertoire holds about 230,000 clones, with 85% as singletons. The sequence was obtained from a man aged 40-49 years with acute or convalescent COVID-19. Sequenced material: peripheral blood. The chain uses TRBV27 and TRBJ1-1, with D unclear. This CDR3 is CASSFGPANTEAFF. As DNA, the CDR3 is TGTGCCAGCAGTTTTGGGCCGGCGAACACTGAAGCTTTCTTT.